This T cell receptor (beta chain) was sequenced for a study of monozygotic twins with inflammatory bowel disease. The CDR3 extends over 15 amino acids. The germline V gene encodes CDR1 DFQATT and CDR2 SNEGSKA (reference sequence). Across eight separate reactions for each sample, cDNA was made. TCRdb re-called the 5' RACE reads and gives one entry per CDR3 protein, without DNA. The data show under 200,000 distinct CDR3 sequences, and the top ten clones hold 2.4%. Sampling involved one blood draw (roughly 2.5 ml) for every donor. Details on this clonotype: The antigen is undetermined.

Findings and limits, study-wide: Twin concordance left repertoire similarity unchanged, with limited power a possible explanation for this lack of difference.

The rearrangement joins TRBV20-1 to TRBJ1-4; TCRdb's D call, TRBD1, is unchecked because there is no DNA. The receptor was isolated from a human donor with ulcerative colitis or Crohn's disease, or a healthy co-twin of an affected twin (not recorded which). Sequencing used blood. CDR3 residues: CSVGQGAGGVEKMFF.